The source of this TCR beta chain is a study of CD8 T cells in Susac syndrome. Trimming left V 5 bases short and J 1 base short, with 20 bases between. The germline V gene has CDR1 PRHDT and CDR2 FYEKMQ (reference sequence). The CDR3 spans 17 residues. Random hexamers primed reverse transcription of about 0.5 to 1 ug RNA. Via MiXCR, TCRdb re-called the immunoSEQ multiplex PCR reads, giving one row per CDR3 protein. The sample holds about 180,000 distinct CDR3 sequences, around 96% seen once. The chain combines TRBV13 with TRBJ1-1; D gene uncertain. Material: CD8+ T cells from PBMCs. The TCR originated in a human donor with multiple sclerosis. Here the CDR3 reads CASSPHPLDAGNTEAFF. Written as DNA, the CDR3 is TGTGCCAGCAGCCCCCACCCCTTGGATGCGGGGAACACTGAAGCTTTCTTT.